One sample yielded the 25 T cell receptor beta chains listed below, sequenced in a study of blood T cell repertoires in COVID-19. Profiled with immunoSEQ multiplex PCR; TCRdb holds only in-frame clones, not every one. The profile shows 95,000 to 150,000 clones, 80% of them singletons. Sequencing was carried out using peripheral blood. The receptors were sampled from a man in his sixties with active or convalescent COVID-19.

This chain links TRBV7-9 with TRBJ2-3; D is unclear. From germline, CDR1 is SEHNR and CDR2 FQNEAQ (reference sequence). V gave up 1 base and J gave up 0 bases, with 14 bases separating them. The CDR3 sequence is 17 residues long. CDR3 sequence (DNA): TGTGCCAGCAGCTTAGTCCCCCAACTACTAAGCACAGATACGCAGTATTTT. It encodes CASSLVPQLLSTDTQYF.

The rearrangement joins TRBV3-1 (or the pseudogene TRBV3-2) to TRBJ2-3, with 7 bases identical to TRBD2. In germline, CDR1 is LGHDT, CDR2 YNNKEL (reference sequence). The CDR3 runs to 18 residues. V dropped 0 bases and J dropped 2; count of bases not matched to a gene: 11. CDR3 amino acids: CASSQDRRTGGPTDTQYF. The CDR3 DNA is TGTGCCAGCAGCCAAGATAGAAGGACGGGAGGACCCACAGATACGCAGTATTTT.

CDR3 nucleotide sequence: TGTGCCAGCAGCCAAGGGCTCTTAGCGGGAGGGCGCACAGATACGCAGTATTTT. Protein product: CASSQGLLAGGRTDTQYF. The chain carries TRBV4-2 and TRBJ2-3; TRBD2 agrees at 11 bases. The CDR3 spans 18 residues. CDR1 LGHNA and CDR2 YNFKEQ come from the germline V gene. J gave up 1 base and V 1 base, and 7 bases lay outside the gene matches.

The chain is built from TRBV4-2 and TRBJ1-5; D unclear. V lost 1 base and J 1 base, leaving 8 bases between the germline ends. Germline V gene lookup returns CDR1 LGHNA and CDR2 YNFKEQ. The CDR3 is made up of 15 amino acids. For the CDR3, the DNA is TGTGCCAGCAGCCAAGGTGCGGGGAGCAATCAGCCCCAGCATTTT. Its translation is CASSQGAGSNQPQHF.

The table lists this clone with a few counts. The chain is built from TRBV30 and TRBJ1-6; D is possibly TRBD1 (5 bases). The CDR3 sequence is 15 residues long. The V end lost 0 bases, the J end lost 7 bases, and 13 bases lay between the germline ends. Germline V gene lookup returns CDR1 GTSNPN and CDR2 SVGIG (reference sequence). CDR3 in amino acids: CAWSVLRGRNSPLHF. The DNA of the CDR3 is TGTGCCTGGAGTGTATTAAGGGGCCGGAATTCACCCCTCCACTTT.

The gene calls are TRBV10-3 and TRBJ2-3; no definite D call. CDR1 and CDR2 (germline): ENHRY, SYGVKD. This CDR3 contains 11 residues. V was shortened by 6 bases and J by 7 bases, with 8 bases between the two germline ends. CDR3 bases: TGTGCCATCAGAGAAGCTAATACGCAGTATTTT. Its protein product is CAIREANTQYF.

The genes are TRBV19 and TRBJ2-2; 9 bases are shared with TRBD2. The V gene end was trimmed by 0 bases and the J gene end by 3 bases; junction bases not matched to a gene: 5. The germline gives CDR1 LNHDA, CDR2 SQIVND (reference sequence). The CDR3 extends over 17 amino acids. CDR3: CASSIDGLALYTGELFF. In DNA form, the CDR3 reads TGTGCCAGTAGTATAGATGGACTAGCGCTCTACACCGGGGAGCTGTTTTTT.

This sequence joins TRBV19 and TRBJ2-2; TRBD2 might be the D (5 bases). V was clipped by 3 bases and J by 1 base, with 9 bases between them. The CDR3 length is 15 residues. Germline loops: CDR1 LNHDA, CDR2 SQIVND (reference sequence). CDR3 in DNA: TGTGCCAGTAGTATGGGTAGCGTGAACACCGGGGAGCTGTTTTTT. Translated: CASSMGSVNTGELFF.

V and J are TRBV18 and TRBJ2-7; possible D gene TRBD2, 5 bases. The CDR3 sequence is 14 residues long. Looked up from germline, CDR1 is KGHSH and CDR2 is LQKENI. V gave up 2 bases and J gave up 2 bases, with 10 bases separating them. The CDR3 here is CASSPSTNPYEQYF. CDR3 in DNA: TGTGCCAGCTCACCATCGACTAATCCCTACGAGCAGTACTTC.

This clone was seen at least ten times. The chain links TRBV4-2 to TRBJ1-5, with 9 nucleotides matching TRBD1. The V and J ends lost 4 bases and 5 bases, in that order; junction bases with no gene match: 6. Germline V gives CDR1 LGHNA, CDR2 YNFKEQ. CDR3 length: 15 residues. CDR3 DNA sequence: TGTGCCAGCAGCCTTCGACAGGGGGACGATCAGCCCCAGCATTTT. Amino acid sequence: CASSLRQGDDQPQHF.

This rearrangement joins TRBV19 to TRBJ1-5, with 8 bases fitting TRBD1. With V trimmed by 6 bases and J by 2 bases, 6 bases remained unmatched. This CDR3 comprises 15 residues. Germline V gene lookup returns CDR1 LNHDA and CDR2 SQIVND (reference sequence). CDR3 DNA sequence: TGTGCCAGTAGATCTCAGGGGGCCGGCAATCAGCCCCAGCATTTT. Its translation is CASRSQGAGNQPQHF.

The rearrangement joins TRBV5-1 to TRBJ2-5; no clear D gene. Germline CDR1 and CDR2: SGHRS and YFSETQ. The CDR3 is made up of 14 amino acids. Trimming cost V 0 bases and J 4 bases, with 10 bases left between them. The CDR3 nucleotides are TGCGCCAGCAGCTTGGGGCCTTTGGCAGAGACCCAGTACTTC. Encoded protein: CASSLGPLAETQYF.

The chain recombines TRBV12-3 or TRBV12-4 with TRBJ1-2; a weak D match, TRBD1 (5 bases). The CDR3 consists of 13 residues. V was shortened by 6 bases and J by 5 bases, with 13 bases between the two germline ends. As DNA, the CDR3 is TGTGCCAGCAGCCAAAACGACAGATATGGCTACACCTTC. It yields the protein CASSQNDRYGYTF.

The chain recombines TRBV5-6 with TRBJ2-2, with 9 positions matching TRBD2. V lost 5 bases, J lost 5 bases, and 16 bases stayed unmatched. The CDR3 runs to 18 residues. In germline, CDR1 is SGHDT, CDR2 YYEEEE. The DNA of the CDR3 is TGTGCCAGCAGACGGGGGGCGGGAGGGCCCGGAGGAACCGGGGAGCTGTTTTTT. Translation: CASRRGAGGPGGTGELFF. The full variable domain, in which reference TRBV5-6 and TRBJ2-2 provide the parts outside the CDR3, is DAGVTQSPTHLIKTRGQQVTLRCSPKSGHDTVSWYQQALGQGPQFIFQYYEEEERQRGNFPDRFSGHQFPNYSSELNVNALLLGDSALYLCASRRGAGGPGGTGELFFGEGSRLTVL.

This chain uses TRBV3-1 (or the pseudogene TRBV3-2) with TRBJ1-1; D remains unclear. Germline V gene lookup returns CDR1 LGHDT and CDR2 YNNKEL (reference sequence). This CDR3 spans 13 amino acids. Trimming removed 4 bases at V and 4 bases at J, with 10 bases between. Here the CDR3 DNA reads TGTGCCAGCAGCCTAAAAGGGAGCACTGAAGCTTTCTTT. Translating it yields CASSLKGSTEAFF.

The chain recombines TRBV7-2 with TRBJ2-2; possibly TRBD1 for D (6 bases). This CDR3 is 14 amino acids long. Trimming took 7 bases from V and 1 from J, leaving 10 bases between them. Germline V gives CDR1 SGHTA, CDR2 FQGNSA. The CDR3 coding sequence is TGTGCCAGCACCAAGGGACAGAACACCGGGGAGCTGTTTTTT. Protein: CASTKGQNTGELFF.

V gene TRBV4-3 combines with J gene TRBJ1-5; D ambiguous. Trimming removed 1 base at V and 3 bases at J, with 13 bases between. This CDR3 contains 16 residues. Germline-derived CDR1 and CDR2 are LGHNA and YSLEER. The CDR3 reads CASSQVGAGINQPQHF. The CDR3 DNA sequence: TGCGCCAGCAGCCAAGTTGGAGCGGGCATCAATCAGCCCCAGCATTTT.

The chain joins TRBV11-2 to TRBJ1-5; TRBD1 aligns across 9 bases. The CDR3 loop spans 17 amino acids. Per the germline V gene, CDR1 is SGHAT and CDR2 is FQNNGV. V lost 1 base and J lost 3; bases outside the gene matches: 7. Here the CDR3 DNA reads TGTGCCAGCAGCTTAGTGGGACAGGGCAAAATCAATCAGCCCCAGCATTTT. Its protein is CASSLVGQGKINQPQHF.

The CDR3 spells CATSGGVEQFF. The CDR3 coding sequence is TGTGCCACCTCCGGTGGAGTTGAGCAGTTCTTC. The rearrangement uses TRBV27 and TRBJ2-1, with D hard to call. Germline V gene data show CDR1 as MNHEY and CDR2 as SMNVEV (reference sequence). The CDR3 has 11 amino acids. V lost 10 bases and J lost 9, with 13 bases in between.

The rearrangement uses TRBV28 and TRBJ2-7; 8 bases match TRBD2. V dropped 11 bases and J dropped 2; count of bases not matched to a gene: 2. CDR1 MDHEN and CDR2 SYDVKM come from the germline V gene. This CDR3 has 11 amino acids. The CDR3 reads CASGGAYEQYF. As DNA, the CDR3 is TGTGCCTCGGGGGGGGCCTACGAGCAGTACTTC.

As DNA, the CDR3 is TGTGCCAGCAGTTTCGGCGGGAGAGCCTCGCGAGAGCAGTTCTTC. It specifies CASSFGGRASREQFF. This chain links TRBV27 with TRBJ2-1, with TRBD2 matching over 7 bases. This CDR3 comprises 15 residues. V shed 3 bases, J shed 10 bases, and the junction held 12 bases outside the gene matches. The germline V gene has CDR1 MNHEY and CDR2 SMNVEV (reference sequence).

This sequence joins TRBV7-9 and TRBJ2-3; TRBD1 is a possible D gene (6 bases). This CDR3 has 11 residues. Germline assignment: CDR1 SEHNR and CDR2 FQNEAQ (reference sequence). Trimming removed 8 bases from V and 9 bases from J, with 12 bases in between. The CDR3 DNA reads as TGTGCCAGCCGACAGGCGGCCACGCAGTATTTT. This translates into CASRQAATQYF.

The J gene is TRBJ2-3, the V gene TRBV2, with D possibly TRBD2 on 5 matching bases. The length of the CDR3 is 14 residues. V was cut by 3 bases and J by 2 bases, with 9 bases left in between. Looked up from germline, CDR1 is SNHLY and CDR2 is FYNNEI. The CDR3 protein is CASSEVDFTDTQYF. The CDR3 DNA reads TGTGCCAGCAGTGAGGTGGACTTCACAGATACGCAGTATTTT.

This sequence joins TRBV7-9 and TRBJ2-7; 10 nucleotides line up with TRBD1. The junction had 6 bases not matched to a gene; V was cut back by 5 bases and J by 5 bases. The CDR3 is 14 residues long. Germline loops: CDR1 SEHNR, CDR2 FQNEAQ (reference sequence). CDR3 nucleotides: TGTGCCAGCAGCCTGGACAGGGGGTTTAACGAGCAGTACTTC. Encoded protein: CASSLDRGFNEQYF.

The CDR3 nucleotides read TGTGCCAGCAGCTTGACCTTTCGGGGGACAGTTAACTATGGCTACACCTTC. This gives the protein CASSLTFRGTVNYGYTF. The genes are TRBV7-8 and TRBJ1-2; 7 bases align to TRBD1. The V gene's germline CDR1 is SGHVS and CDR2 FQNEAQ. The CDR3 is 17 amino acids. V lost 3 bases and J lost 1; bases outside the gene matches: 11.